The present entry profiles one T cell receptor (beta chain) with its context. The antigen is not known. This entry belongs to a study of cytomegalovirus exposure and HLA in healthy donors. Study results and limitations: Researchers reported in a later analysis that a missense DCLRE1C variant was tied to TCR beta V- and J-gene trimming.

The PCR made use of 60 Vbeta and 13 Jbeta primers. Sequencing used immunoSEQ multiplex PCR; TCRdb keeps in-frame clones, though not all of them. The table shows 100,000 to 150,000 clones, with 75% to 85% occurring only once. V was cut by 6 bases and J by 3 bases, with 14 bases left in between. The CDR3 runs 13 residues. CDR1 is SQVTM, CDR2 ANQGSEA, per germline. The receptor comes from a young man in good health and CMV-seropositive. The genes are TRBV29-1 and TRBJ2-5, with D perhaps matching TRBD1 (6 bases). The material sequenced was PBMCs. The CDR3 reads CSVSLQGKETQYF. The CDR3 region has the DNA TGCAGCGTGTCTCTACAGGGAAAAGAGACCCAGTACTTC.